The 24 T cell receptor beta chains listed next were all sequenced from one sample in a study of identical twins. TCRdb ran MiXCR on the 5' RACE reads and lists one entry per CDR3 protein. This repertoire shows 500,000 to 700,000 distinct CDR3 sequences, 7.1% found once; its top ten account for roughly 1.6%. These records were also assigned to another study, of yellow fever vaccine responses in identical twins.

The sample was PBMCs. The receptors were sampled from a woman under 30 in good health.

This clonotype was counted a few times. The V gene is TRBV2, the J gene TRBJ1-2; 7 bases are shared with TRBD1. The V gene end was trimmed by 9 bases and the J gene end by 6 bases; junction bases not matched to a gene: 7. Germline CDR1 reads SNHLY; CDR2 reads FYNNEI. This CDR3 has 12 residues. The DNA of the CDR3 is TGTGCCAGTAACGACAGGGTAGATGGCTACACCTTC. This translates into CASNDRVDGYTF.

This clonotype was recorded many times. The genes are TRBV12-3 or TRBV12-4 and TRBJ1-2; TRBD1 matches 7 bases. CDR3 length: 15 residues. The V and J ends lost 5 bases and 4 bases, in that order; junction bases with no gene match: 10. The CDR3 region is CASSGPTGVPYGYTF. CDR3 sequence (DNA): TGTGCCAGCAGTGGTCCTACAGGGGTTCCCTATGGCTACACCTTC.

This clonotype was detected a few times. The gene calls are TRBV9 and TRBJ1-1; the D gene is possibly TRBD1 (5 bases). Trimming cost V 3 bases and J 3 bases, with 12 bases left between them. This CDR3 is 14 amino acids long. Germline lookup yields CDR1 SGDLS and CDR2 YYNGEE. DNA of the CDR3: TGTGCCAGCAGCGCCGGGACCGGGGACACTGAAGCTTTCTTT. It codes for CASSAGTGDTEAFF.

There are a few counts of this clonotype. This chain connects TRBV10-3 to TRBJ2-1; the D call may be TRBD1 or TRBD2 (6 bases each). Germline CDR1 reads ENHRY; CDR2 reads SYGVKD. This CDR3 is built from 15 residues. The V and J ends lost 6 bases and 6 bases respectively, with 18 bases between them. In DNA, the CDR3 is TGTGCCATCAGGAGGGAAGCGGAGGGGGGCAATGAGCAGTTCTTC. It translates to CAIRREAEGGNEQFF.

This clonotype was found many times. The V gene is TRBV6-5, the J gene TRBJ2-2, with a weak D call TRBD2 (6 bases). This CDR3 has 14 amino acids. CDR1 is MNHEY, CDR2 SVGAGI, per germline. Trimming took 2 bases from V and 5 from J, leaving 9 bases between them. CDR3 sequence reads: CASSYIGGTGELFF. The CDR3, as DNA: TGTGCCAGCAGTTACATCGGGGGAACCGGGGAGCTGTTTTTT.

This clonotype was counted at least ten times. The rearrangement joins TRBV3-1 to TRBJ1-5; 8 bases match TRBD1. The germline gives CDR1 LGHDT, CDR2 YNNKEL (reference sequence). The CDR3 contains 15 residues. The V and J ends lost 1 base and 4 bases, in that order; junction bases with no gene match: 3. The CDR3 here is CASSQGQGTNQPQHF. DNA for the CDR3: TGTGCCAGCAGCCAAGGACAGGGGACGAATCAGCCCCAGCATTTT.

The chain joins TRBV4-1 to TRBJ2-3; D perhaps matches TRBD2 (6 bases). CDR3 size: 15 residues. Trimming pared 0 bases from V and 3 bases from J, leaving 10 bases between. Germline loops: CDR1 MGHRA, CDR2 YSYEKL. The CDR3 DNA follows: TGCGCCAGCAGCCAAGATTTCCGGGGGACAGATACGCAGTATTTT. Its protein is CASSQDFRGTDTQYF.

In this sample, this clonotype turned up a few times. The V call is TRBV27, the J call TRBJ2-3; 9 bases agree with TRBD2. V lost 5 bases, J lost 2 bases, and 5 bases stayed unmatched. Germline CDR1 reads MNHEY; CDR2 reads SMNVEV (reference sequence). CDR3 length: 15 amino acids. Written as DNA, the CDR3 is TGTGCCAGCAGTGGCCTAGCGGGGAACACAGATACGCAGTATTTT. Translation: CASSGLAGNTDTQYF.

This clonotype was recorded many times. The J gene is TRBJ2-1, the V gene TRBV2; a weak D match, TRBD1 (5 bases). Between the trimmed V and J ends, which lost 7 bases and 4 bases, there was a span of 11 bases. There are 13 residues in the CDR3. Per germline, CDR1 SNHLY and CDR2 FYNNEI. CDR3 sequence: CASKTELYNEQFF. CDR3 in DNA: TGTGCCAGCAAGACAGAACTTTACAATGAGCAGTTCTTC.

The V call is TRBV7-8, the J call TRBJ2-2, with 11 nucleotides matching TRBD2. CDR1 is SGHVS and CDR2 is FQNEAQ in the germline V gene. This CDR3 is built from 17 residues. Trimming at V came to 5 bases and at J to 6 bases, leaving 11 bases not matched to a gene. The chain's CDR3 is CASSPADLAGGAGELFF. The DNA of the CDR3 is TGTGCCAGCAGCCCCGCCGACCTAGCGGGAGGCGCCGGGGAGCTGTTTTTT.

Ten or more counts support this clonotype. The chain links TRBV7-9 to TRBJ1-2; TRBD1 agrees at 7 bases. After removal of 7 bases from V and 0 bases from J, the junction contained 8 bases not matched to a gene. The CDR3 is made up of 15 amino acids. Germline V gene data show CDR1 as SEHNR and CDR2 as FQNEAQ (reference sequence). The CDR3 is CASTNKGTANYGYTF. The CDR3 DNA sequence: TGTGCCAGCACTAACAAAGGGACAGCTAACTATGGCTACACCTTC.

This clonotype was detected many times. The chain employs TRBV5-1 and TRBJ1-5; 9 nucleotides align to TRBD1. The CDR3 spans 15 residues. J lost 7 bases, V lost 4 bases, and 9 bases had no gene match. Looked up from germline, CDR1 is SGHRS and CDR2 is YFSETQ. CDR3 amino acids: CASSQGTGRGQPQHF. The CDR3, as DNA: TGCGCCAGCAGCCAAGGGACAGGGCGAGGCCAGCCCCAGCATTTT.

The chain carries TRBV6-5 and TRBJ2-1; D is uncertain. CDR1 is MNHEY, CDR2 SVGAGI, per germline. V was clipped by 2 bases and J by 7 bases, with 12 bases between them. This CDR3 has 14 residues. This CDR3 reads CASSYRPLVNEQFF. DNA of the CDR3: TGTGCCAGCAGTTACCGCCCCTTAGTAAATGAGCAGTTCTTC.

This clonotype was seen more than once but under ten times. The chain combines TRBV24-1 with TRBJ2-1, with 7 positions matching TRBD1. Looked up from germline, CDR1 is KGHDR and CDR2 is SFDVKD. The CDR3 contains 15 residues. J gave up 7 bases and V 3 bases, and 8 bases lay outside the gene matches. Here the CDR3 DNA reads TGTGCCACCAGTGATGTTGACAGGGCAGAGAATGAGCAGTTCTTC. This encodes CATSDVDRAENEQFF.

This clonotype was seen a few times. The rearrangement links TRBV5-1 to TRBJ2-1, with TRBD2 as a possible D gene (5 bases). The CDR3 runs to 13 residues. Trimming removed 4 bases from V and 5 bases from J, with 10 bases in between. CDR1 and CDR2 from the germline V gene are SGHRS and YFSETQ. The CDR3 protein is CASSTRTDNEQFF. CDR3 sequence (DNA): TGCGCCAGCAGCACTAGGACGGACAATGAGCAGTTCTTC.

The chain combines TRBV7-6 with TRBJ2-5; 7 bases map to TRBD2. This CDR3 comprises 17 residues. J gave up 5 bases and V 0 bases, and 12 bases lay outside the gene matches. Germline-derived CDR1 and CDR2 are SGHVS and FNYEAQ. CDR3 region: CASSLAGGSPPRETQYF. The CDR3 region has the DNA TGTGCCAGCAGCTTAGCGGGCGGGAGTCCCCCAAGGGAGACCCAGTACTTC.

This clonotype has just a few counts. This chain links TRBV29-1 with TRBJ2-2; the match to TRBD2 covers 7 bases. This CDR3 is built from 14 residues. Germline V lookup: CDR1 SQVTM, CDR2 ANQGSEA. V shed 3 bases and J 4 bases; nucleotides not matched to a gene: 5. Here the CDR3 DNA reads TGCAGCGTTGAGGGGGAGGGGAGCACCGGGGAGCTGTTTTTT. It codes for CSVEGEGSTGELFF.

This clonotype was seen repeatedly, ten times or more. This chain connects TRBV12-3 or TRBV12-4 to TRBJ2-1; TRBD2 might be the D (5 bases). The length of the CDR3 is 11 residues. Trimming took off 10 bases at V and 6 bases at J, with 10 bases between the two ends. CDR3 coding DNA: TGTGCCACATCACTAGTCAATGAGCAGTTCTTC. This gives the protein CATSLVNEQFF.

This clonotype has more than one count but fewer than ten. The V call is TRBV5-5, the J call TRBJ2-1; 10 bases line up with TRBD1. Germline V gene data show CDR1 as SGHKS and CDR2 as YYEKEE (reference sequence). The CDR3 loop spans 16 amino acids. V shed 0 bases, J shed 7 bases, and the junction held 7 bases outside the gene matches. The CDR3 is CASSLAPGQGRNEQFF. The CDR3 DNA reads TGTGCCAGCAGCTTGGCTCCGGGACAGGGGCGTAATGAGCAGTTCTTC.

This clonotype was detected only a few times. A junction end diverges from the germline sequence, so it may reflect a read error. CDR3 in amino acids: CASSFVGGEGIF. The CDR3 DNA reads TGTGCCAGCAGTTTTGTAGGCGGGGAAGGGATCTTC. The rearrangement links TRBV12-3 or TRBV12-4 to TRBJ2-1; weak D call: TRBD2 (6 bases). This CDR3 spans 12 amino acids.

This clonotype has more than one count but fewer than ten. One end of the junction does not line up with germline, which may come from a read error. V gene TRBV11-2 combines with J gene TRBJ1-6; TRBD1 aligns across 7 bases. The CDR3 sequence is 15 residues long. Germline CDR1 and CDR2: SGHAT and FQNNGV. In DNA form, the CDR3 reads TGTGCCAGCAGCTTAGTAGGGGGCCAAAATTCCCCCCTCCACTTT. This gives the protein CASSLVGGQNSPLHF.

This clonotype has more than one count but fewer than ten. The chain employs TRBV11-1 and TRBJ2-7; 11 positions agree with TRBD2. Germline CDR1 reads SGHAT; CDR2 reads FQDESV (reference sequence). The CDR3 length is 19 residues. Trimming removed 1 base from V and 0 bases from J; junction bases left unmatched: 11. CDR3 amino acids: CASSLVLTSGIPGSYEQYF. CDR3 sequence (DNA): TGTGCCAGCAGCTTAGTTTTGACTAGCGGGATCCCCGGCTCCTACGAGCAGTACTTC.

In this sample, this clonotype turned up a few times. The chain couples TRBV12-3 or TRBV12-4 to TRBJ2-2; 11 nucleotides align to TRBD2. The length of the CDR3 is 15 residues. Trimming cost V 6 bases and J 6 bases; bases outside gene matches: 6. CDR3 coding DNA: TGTGCCAGCAGCAAGACTAGCGGGATGGCCGGGGAGCTGTTTTTT. Protein product: CASSKTSGMAGELFF.

The sample holds a few counts of this clonotype. V and J are TRBV29-1 and TRBJ2-3, with D perhaps matching TRBD1 (6 bases). The CDR3 is 12 residues long. The germline V gene has CDR1 SQVTM and CDR2 ANQGSEA. V gave up 3 bases and J gave up 3 bases, with 7 bases separating them. In DNA, the CDR3 is TGCAGCGTTGAGGGGACAACAGATACGCAGTATTTT. Protein sequence: CSVEGTTDTQYF.